This T cell receptor (beta chain) derives from a study of T cells in women clearing cervical HPV infection. Study as a whole: Blood came at first lesion visit for cases, post-clearance for controls. General study points: Cases carried less TRBV6-7 than controls: 0.11% versus 0.16%. CIN3+ cases had significantly higher TCR repertoire richness than controls, but evenness did not differ.

Repertoires were generated with immunoSEQ multiplex PCR, while TCRdb's copy carries only in-frame clones and drops some. The table lists roughly 18,000 clones, with about 10% in the top ten. There are 17 residues in the CDR3. The V and J ends lost 7 bases and 1 base, in that order; junction bases with no gene match: 12. In regard to this clone: The antigen is not known. The CDR3 extends 3 residues past the end of the read, so its final part is completed from the germline J gene.

The chain links TRBV12-3 or TRBV12-4 to TRBJ1-2, with 10 bases matching TRBD1. Sequences were obtained from blood buffy coat. This sequence originates from a woman between 18 and 75 years old with a cervical HPV16 infection that either progressed to CIN3+ or cleared (not recorded which). Incomplete CDR3 DNA: TGTGCCAGCACCCCAAGGGACAGGGGTTGGGGTAACTATGGC. This encodes CASTPRDRGWGNYG. In full, the CDR3 reads CASTPRDRGWGNYGYTF.